These T cell receptor beta chains were read from a single sample in a study of OX40 agonist ivuxolimab in advanced cancers. Some clones are missing from TCRdb's copy, which holds only in-frame ones; the method was immunoSEQ multiplex PCR. The sample records about 70,000 clones, 85% to 90% being singletons. Sequenced material: CD4+ or CD8+ T cells sorted from blood, taken in a trial of the OX40 agonist ivuxolimab. Receptors originate from an adult with an advanced solid tumor such as melanoma, head and neck, liver or kidney cancer. Both conserved end residues are trimmed from each CDR3.

v_gene: TRBV6-5; CDR3aa: ASSYSVRRGTEAF
v_gene: TRBV4-3; CDR3aa: ASSQVPGDNYGYT
v_gene: TRBV14; CDR3aa: ASSLQDLGTQY
v_gene: TRBV27; CDR3aa: ASSLLGATNEKLF
v_gene: TRBV11-3; CDR3aa: ASSLGGGYNEQF
v_gene: TRBV2; CDR3aa: ASSGLEDQPQH
v_gene: TRBV27; CDR3aa: ATKISSREETQY
v_gene: TRBV27; CDR3aa: ASSLLGVIAGSSQGDTQY
v_gene: TRBV6-6; CDR3aa: ASSTSQSTDTQY
v_gene: TRBV4-1; CDR3aa: ASSQEATQSTDTQY
v_gene: TRBV6-5; CDR3aa: ASSFWREGSYEQY
v_gene: TRBV6-1; CDR3aa: ASFRGPNEKLF
v_gene: TRBV19; CDR3aa: ASSIGVSDTQY
v_gene: TRBV7-3; CDR3aa: ASSFRGREQF
v_gene: TRBV28; CDR3aa: ASSLGSPPPQH
v_gene: TRBV19; CDR3aa: ASARDRGTDTQY
v_gene: TRBV2; CDR3aa: ASSRGLAGDREQY
v_gene: TRBV28; CDR3aa: ASSDTTNEKLF
v_gene: TRBV10-3; CDR3aa: AISESAGSYGYT
v_gene: TRBV20-1; CDR3aa: SAREMDTIY
v_gene: TRBV19; CDR3aa: ASRSVAGAFSSYNEQF
v_gene: TRBV7-3; CDR3aa: ASSLTGQGAYEQY
v_gene: TRBV6-5; CDR3aa: ASRDRGDQPQH
v_gene: TRBV5-1; CDR3aa: ASSLAGTGGEKLF